This T cell receptor (beta chain) originates from a study of T cells in Graves' hyperthyroidism and ophthalmopathy. On the study more broadly: Initial diagnosis, before any treatment, was when peripheral blood was collected.

There were TCR beta CDR3 regions amplified from RNA transcripts. An initial round of RT-PCR targeting the TCR CDR3 relied on the HTBI primer set. TCRdb re-analysed the multiplex PCR reads in MiXCR, keeping a single row per CDR3 protein. The sample holds about 640,000 distinct CDR3 sequences, approximately 15% seen once. The study left out patients who had uncontrolled infection, other autoimmune disease, pregnancy or lactation. Each diagnosis drew on symptoms, thyroxine, TRAb, thyroid ultrasound and orbital computed tomography findings. This clonotype was counted ten times or more. Deletions cut 5 bases from V and 4 bases from J, with 17 bases between. Germline CDR1 reads SGHNT; CDR2 reads YENEEA. There are 15 residues in the CDR3.

The sample comprised blood. The clonotype was recovered from a woman in her forties or fifties with Graves' ophthalmopathy. This chain joins TRBV11-3 and TRBJ1-2, with D hard to call. CDR3 in amino acids: CASSRREGPSYGYTF. In DNA form, the CDR3 reads TGTGCCAGCAGCCGTCGGGAAGGTCCATCCTATGGCTACACCTTC.